This T cell receptor beta chain was captured in a study of regulatory T cells. The CDR3 totals 13 residues. The V end was cut by 6 bases, the J end by 2 bases, with 10 bases between. CDR1 and CDR2 from the germline V gene are MGHDK and SYGVNS. Amplification used 52 TRBV primers and 13 TRBJ primers. Assay: immunoSEQ multiplex PCR; the TCRdb copy retains only in-frame clones and omits some. Here the sample spans about 5,900 clones, approximately 84% being singletons. Study-level points and caveats: Patient CD8+ T cells trended nonsignificantly toward lower Shannon entropy than control CD8+ cells.

Notes on this clone: Its cognate antigen is unknown.

V is TRBV25-1 and J is TRBJ1-1, with D unresolved. Sequencing was done on a sample of CD8+ T cells sorted from blood. This receptor was identified in a child between 5 and 17 years old with CD3G deficiency. The CDR3 bases are TGTGCCAGCAGCCAGAGGGATAACACTGAAGCTTTCTTT. Protein product: CASSQRDNTEAFF.